This T cell receptor beta chain is drawn from a study of cytomegalovirus exposure and HLA in healthy donors. About the study: Earlier, 100 million to 130 million unique TCR beta sequences were recovered from roughly 200 million T cells by an analysis. Study-level findings and limits: Association of a missense DCLRE1C variant with TCR beta V- and J-gene trimming was reported in a later analysis. TCR beta V segments were, for the most part, productive about 90% or about 30% of the time in an earlier analysis.

About this clone: Its antigen is not identified.

The PCR employed 60 Vbeta primers together with 13 Jbeta primers. Clones were sequenced by immunoSEQ multiplex PCR, and TCRdb holds only the in-frame ones, with some missing. Of about 120,000 clones in the sample, more than 15% were seen once. V shed 0 bases and J shed 7 bases, with 14 bases lying between them. Per germline, CDR1 MNHEY and CDR2 SMNVEV (reference sequence). The CDR3 sequence is 15 residues long. The chain carries TRBV27 and TRBJ2-3, with unresolved D. This sequence was found in a female donor in good health and CMV-seropositive. The sample comprised PBMCs. This CDR3 reads CASSLSTPVVNTQYF. For the CDR3, the DNA is TGTGCCAGCAGTTTATCCACGCCGGTAGTAAATACGCAGTATTTT.